This T cell receptor beta chain originates from a study of T-cell reconstitution after alpha-beta-depleted transplantation in children. This clonotype was recorded many times. The antigen remains unidentified. Unique molecular identifiers were incorporated when the TCRbeta library was constructed. TCRdb re-called the PCR reads through MiXCR, storing one row per CDR3 protein. The sample comprises about 110,000 distinct CDR3 sequences, around 6.4% of which are singletons, and roughly 24% rests with the top ten. Study observations and caveats: From newly produced T cells came most of the T-cell counts and diversity one year after transplant.

The CDR3 length is 14 residues. V shed 3 bases and J shed 0 bases, with 7 bases lying between them. CDR1 MNHEY and CDR2 SMNVEV come from the germline V gene (reference sequence). The material sequenced was PBMCs, mostly from graft donor cells, taken 360 days after TCRalphabeta/CD19-depleted stem cell transplant. The source of this sequence is a male patient between 2 and 10 years old who had a stem cell transplant for acute lymphoblastic leukemia, so the T cells may come from the graft donor. The chain recombines TRBV27 with TRBJ2-3; no definite D call. CDR3 sequence: CASSFLGSTDTQYF. The CDR3 DNA reads as TGTGCCAGCAGTTTCCTAGGGAGCACAGATACGCAGTATTTT.